This T cell receptor (beta chain) was obtained from a study of blood T cell repertoires in COVID-19. This clone was observed once. Under the authors' procedure: Amplification with reference gene primers provided the estimates of nucleated cell counts. Only in-frame clones appear in the TCRdb table, and some are missing; sequencing was by immunoSEQ multiplex PCR. V and J calls plus clone size are reproduced from that table; the DNA served to infer D and trimming. The profile shows 90,000 to 100,000 clones, 90% of them singletons. The CDR3 covers 15 residues. The V gene end was trimmed by 4 bases and the J gene end by 6 bases; junction bases not matched to a gene: 12. CDR1 and CDR2 (germline): SGHRS, YFSETQ.

The origin of this receptor is a man in his fifties or sixties with acute or convalescent COVID-19. Material: peripheral blood. The chain joins TRBV5-1 to TRBJ1-1, with 7 bases aligning to TRBD1. DNA of the CDR3: TGCGCCAGCAGCAAGTACAGGGGAAAGGAGCCTGAAGCTTTCTTT. Its protein is CASSKYRGKEPEAFF.